The entry that follows covers one T cell receptor (beta chain) sequence. These data are taken from a study of Graves' ophthalmopathy and Graves' hyperthyroidism. The diagnosis combined clinical symptoms, thyroxine, TRAb, thyroid ultrasound and orbital computed tomography scans. The TCR beta CDR3 regions underwent amplification from RNA transcripts. In the first round, RT-PCR was carried out with HTBI primers, and a multiplex PCR formed the second round. In TCRdb, the multiplex PCR reads were re-called with MiXCR into one record per CDR3 protein. The repertoire holds roughly 420,000 distinct CDR3 sequences, with roughly 21% as singletons. The receptor was derived from a woman aged 18-29 years with stable Graves' hyperthyroidism. What was sequenced was peripheral blood.

The CDR3 here is CASSWDRRQPQHF. CDR3 sequence (DNA): TGTGCCAGCAGTTGGGATAGGAGGCAGCCCCAGCATTTT. The chain uses TRBV6-5 and TRBJ1-5, with D hard to call. Germline CDR1 MNHEY, CDR2 SVGAGI. CDR3 length: 13 amino acids. Trimming removed 4 bases at V and 7 bases at J, with 11 bases between.